This T cell receptor (beta chain) derives from a study of OX40 agonist ivuxolimab in advanced cancers. Study in general: Patients enrolled in dose escalation were diagnosed with hepatocellular carcinoma, melanoma, renal cell or head and neck cancer.

CDR1 is LNHDA and CDR2 is SQIVND in the germline V gene (reference sequence). Trimming took 5 bases from V and 4 from J; bases not matched to a gene: 8. The CDR3 extends over 16 amino acids. Produced via immunoSEQ multiplex PCR; TCRdb's table is partial and in-frame only. The table lists about 89,000 clones, more than 70% of them singletons. The origin of this receptor is an adult with an advanced solid tumor such as melanoma, head and neck, liver or kidney cancer. The rearrangement links TRBV19 to TRBJ2-2; 9 positions match TRBD2. This specimen was CD4+ or CD8+ T cells sorted from blood, taken in a trial of the OX40 agonist ivuxolimab. This CDR3 reads CASSSPGLARTGELFF. Written as DNA, the CDR3 is TGTGCCAGTAGTTCACCGGGACTAGCACGCACCGGGGAGCTGTTTTTT.